The next 26 T cell receptor beta chains were all read from a single sample in a study of CD8+CD57+ T cells in acquired aplastic anemia. TCR beta VDJ combinations and CDR3 sequences were profiled from genomic DNA. MiXCR, run by TCRdb on the reads, gives a single entry per CDR3 protein. The sample gives 350,000 to 450,000 distinct CDR3 sequences, around 72% of which show up once; around 4% is in the top ten. Material: sorted CD4+, CD8+, or CD8+CD57+ T cells (not recorded which) from PBMCs. These receptors all come from a human donor in good health, serving as a control.

In DNA, the CDR3 is TGTGCCAGCAGCATCCCGCTAACAGGGCCCTCTCTAGAAGCTTTCTTT. Encoded protein: CASSIPLTGPSLEAFF. This chain uses TRBV9 with TRBJ1-1; maybe TRBD1 (6 bases). Germline V gene sequence: CDR1 SGDLS, CDR2 YYNGEE. The CDR3 has 16 amino acids. Trimming removed 4 bases from V and 8 bases from J, with 24 bases in between.

The chain carries TRBV5-1 and TRBJ1-2, with TRBD1 matching 7 bases. Germline V gene data show CDR1 as SGHRS and CDR2 as YFSETQ. Losses at the gene ends were 2 bases for V and 8 bases for J; bases not matched to a gene: 15. The CDR3 spans 16 residues. The CDR3 nucleotides read TGCGCCAGCAGCTTAGCCGCAGGGGGACCGACCTCGGGCTACACCTTC. This gives the protein CASSLAAGGPTSGYTF.

This clonotype has a count of ten or more. The V and J genes are TRBV6-1 and TRBJ1-3; D is uncertain. The CDR3 consists of 13 residues. CDR1 MNHNS and CDR2 SASEGT come from the germline V gene. V lost 1 base to trimming and J lost 3 bases, with 4 bases between them. The DNA of the CDR3 is TGTGCCAGCAGTGAAGAAGATGGAAACACCATATATTTT. Translation: CASSEEDGNTIYF.

The V and J genes are TRBV24-1 and TRBJ2-7; no reliable D call. Germline V CDR1 and CDR2: KGHDR, SFDVKD. CDR3 length: 12 amino acids. Trimming shortened V by 4 bases and J by 9 bases, and 12 bases separated the two germline ends. The DNA for the CDR3 is TGTGCCACCAGTGAAGGAGCCTCGGGGCAGTACTTC. It yields the protein CATSEGASGQYF.

Many counts were recorded for this clonotype. The J gene is TRBJ1-4, the V gene TRBV4-3; the D gene is possibly TRBD1 (5 bases). V shed 1 base and J shed 6 bases, with 12 bases lying between them. Germline V gene data show CDR1 as LGHNA and CDR2 as YSLEER. The CDR3 loop spans 15 amino acids. The CDR3 is CASSQGPGPDEKLFF. DNA for the CDR3: TGCGCCAGCAGCCAAGGGCCGGGGCCGGATGAAAAACTGTTTTTT.

On this clonotype: Mismatch with germline at one junction end may stem from a read error. The chain combines TRBV19 with TRBJ1-6; D uncertain. CDR1 is LNHDA, CDR2 SQIVND, per germline (reference sequence). This CDR3 is built from 15 residues. The CDR3 is CASTVADLLNTHLFF. Written as DNA, the CDR3 is TGTGCCAGTACCGTCGCGGACCTCTTGAACACACACCTTTTCTTT. Complete variable domain (other parts from reference TRBV19 and TRBJ1-6): DGGITQSPKYLFRKEGQNVTLSCEQNLNHDAMYWYRQDPGQGLRLIYYSQIVNDFQKGDIAEGYSVSREKKESFPLTVTSAQKNPTAFYLCASTVADLLNTHLFFGNGTRLTVT.

In the case of this clonotype: At one end, the junction sequence differs from germline, possibly due to a read error. The chain joins TRBV19 to TRBJ1-6; D ambiguous. The germline V gene has CDR1 LNHDA and CDR2 SQIVND (reference sequence). The CDR3 is 16 residues long. Written as DNA, the CDR3 is TGTGCCAGTACCCCCGGTCGTCGTCTATATAATTCACCCCACCTCTTT. Its protein product is CASTPGRRLYNSPHLF.

Concerning this clonotype itself: A read error may account for a junction end that differs from germline. The chain has TRBV3-1 and TRBJ1-1; tentatively, D is TRBD1 (5 bases). The CDR3 is 13 residues long. Germline CDR1 reads LGHDT; CDR2 reads YNNKEL (reference sequence). The DNA of the CDR3 is TGTGCCTGCAGCCAAGATCAGGGCACTGAAGCTTTCTTT. This codes for CACSQDQGTEAFF.

Points on this clonotype: The junction does not match germline at one end; this may be a read error. The rearrangement uses TRBV7-2 and TRBJ1-2, with D possibly matching TRBD1 (5 bases). The CDR3 consists of 14 residues. Germline loops: CDR1 SGHTA, CDR2 FQGNSA. DNA of the CDR3: TGCGCCAGCAGCTTGGGGACGGGACTTTATGGCTACACCTTC. As protein: CASSLGTGLYGYTF.

About this clonotype: Germline and junction disagree at one end, which may indicate a read error. J is TRBJ1-3 and V is TRBV5-1; tentative D call: TRBD1 (5 bases). Germline V gene sequence: CDR1 SGHRS, CDR2 YFSETQ. The CDR3 totals 16 residues. The chain's CDR3 is CASTHRLGGAGNTIYF. Here the CDR3 DNA reads TGTGCCAGCACCCATCGCCTTGGGGGGGCTGGAAACACCATATATTTT. The whole variable domain, remainder taken from reference TRBV5-1 and TRBJ1-3, is KAGVTQTPRYLIKTRGQQVTLSCSPISGHRSVSWYQQTPGQGLQFLFEYFSETQRNKGNFPGRFSGRQFSNSRSEMNVSTLELGDSALYLCASTHRLGGAGNTIYFGEGSWLTVV.

The V and J genes are TRBV7-2 and TRBJ1-2; D unresolved. V lost 3 bases, J lost 12 bases, and 23 bases lay in between. The CDR3 has 15 residues. Germline CDR1 SGHTA, CDR2 FQGNSA. The CDR3 bases are TGTGCCAGCAGCTTGTGGCCGGGCAATCAGCCCCAGCACACCTTC. Translating it yields CASSLWPGNQPQHTF.

This chain uses TRBV12-3 or TRBV12-4 with TRBJ1-3; D unresolved. The CDR3 is 14 residues long. The V gene lost 6 bases and the J gene lost 0 bases, with 9 bases spanning the gap. CDR3 bases: TGTGCCAGCAGCTACACTAGCTCTGGAAACACCATATATTTT. Protein: CASSYTSSGNTIYF.

This clonotype was found once. The gene calls are TRBV7-8 and TRBJ1-6; D is unresolved. The V and J ends lost 3 bases and 16 bases respectively, with 25 bases between them. The CDR3 covers 16 residues. Germline values: CDR1 SGHVS, CDR2 FQNEAQ. CDR3 DNA: TGTGCCAGCAGCTTGGCCAAAGGCTCTGCAACCAATGAGCTCCACTTT. Protein product: CASSLAKGSATNELHF.

This clonotype was counted at least ten times. J is TRBJ1-2 and V is TRBV12-3 or TRBV12-4, with D perhaps matching TRBD1 (6 bases). The CDR3 contains 12 residues. Trimming removed 4 bases at V and 4 bases at J, with 7 bases between. CDR3 residues: CASSYRAYGYTF. The CDR3 DNA sequence: TGTGCCAGCAGTTACAGGGCCTATGGCTACACCTTC.

This chain uses TRBV7-2 with TRBJ1-6; TRBD1 might be the D (5 bases). The CDR3 is made up of 17 amino acids. V was cut by 1 base and J by 6 bases, with 16 bases left in between. Germline CDR1 is SGHTA and CDR2 is FQGNSA. The CDR3 DNA follows: TGTGCCAGCAGCTTAGTGAGCAGGGTATACGGTAATTCACCCCTCCACTTT. Translation gives CASSLVSRVYGNSPLHF.

This clonotype showed up just once. A junction end diverges from the germline sequence, so it may reflect a read error. The gene calls are TRBV9 and TRBJ2-7, with TRBD1 matching 7 bases. The length of the CDR3 is 14 residues. The germline V gene encodes CDR1 SGDLS and CDR2 YYNGEE. The CDR3 DNA reads as TGTGTCAGCAGCGCACACGACAGGGATGGCGAGCAGTACTTC. Translation: CVSSAHDRDGEQYF.

Comments on this clonotype: At one end the junction does not follow the germline gene, possibly because of a read error. This rearrangement joins TRBV7-6 to TRBJ1-3; D not certain. The CDR3 contains 14 residues. In germline, CDR1 is SGHVS, CDR2 FNYEAQ. The CDR3 sequence: CASSVGRAGMSYNF. The CDR3 nucleotides read TGTGCCAGCAGCGTAGGCCGTGCGGGGATGTCCTATAATTTT.

The chain carries TRBV7-7 and TRBJ2-7; either TRBD1 or TRBD2 may supply D (5 bases each). The ends were cut back, 5 bases at V and 7 bases at J, with 15 bases in the middle. CDR3 length equals 13 residues. Germline-derived CDR1 and CDR2 are SSHAT and FNYEAQ (reference sequence). The CDR3 sequence is CASSRDHRGEQYF. The CDR3 nucleotides read TGTGCCAGCAGCAGGGACCACAGAGGGGAGCAGTACTTC.

In its sample, this clonotype was seen many times. The germline gene is not matched at one end of the junction; a read error may be the cause. The chain has TRBV7-7 and TRBJ2-3; 7 positions agree with TRBD1. The CDR3 is 16 residues long. Germline CDR1 is SSHAT and CDR2 is FNYEAQ (reference sequence). The CDR3 DNA reads as TGTGCTAGCAGCTTAGGGTTGACAGGGTTAACAGATACGCAGTATTTT. Amino acids: CASSLGLTGLTDTQYF.

In its sample, this clonotype was seen many times. The chain carries TRBV13 and TRBJ2-7; 9 nucleotides line up with TRBD1. The length of the CDR3 is 13 residues. The junction had 10 bases not matched to a gene; V was cut back by 10 bases and J by 6 bases. Looked up from germline, CDR1 is PRHDT and CDR2 is FYEKMQ (reference sequence). The CDR3 nucleotides read TGTGCCACGTCCCGGGACAGGGTACTCGAGCAGTACTTC. It is translated as CATSRDRVLEQYF.

In the case of this clonotype: Compared with germline, one end of the junction differs, possibly owing to a read error. This chain links TRBV2 with TRBJ1-2; no clear D gene. The CDR3 runs to 11 residues. The germline V gene encodes CDR1 SNHLY and CDR2 FYNNEI. CDR3 coding DNA: TGTGCCAGCAGGGGATCGACTGGCGACACCTTC. It is translated as CASRGSTGDTF.

The V and J genes are TRBV11-2 and TRBJ1-5; 8 bases agree with TRBD1. This CDR3 spans 16 amino acids. CDR1 is SGHAT, CDR2 FQNNGV, per germline. V shed 3 bases and J 4 bases; nucleotides not matched to a gene: 8. The CDR3 region has the DNA TGTGCCAGCAGCTTCCACAGGGGGGATTTAAATCAGCCCCAGCATTTT. As protein: CASSFHRGDLNQPQHF.

About this clonotype: One end of the junction varies from germline; a read error may be responsible. The chain links TRBV7-9 to TRBJ1-5, with TRBD1 identical over 7 bases. The CDR3 totals 14 residues. Germline V gives CDR1 SEHNR, CDR2 FQNEAQ (reference sequence). The CDR3 reads CASGKRQGEWLHLF. As DNA, the CDR3 is TGTGCCAGCGGCAAAAGACAGGGTGAGTGGCTACACCTTTTT. Supplemented by reference TRBV7-9 and TRBJ1-5, the full variable domain reads DTGVSQNPRHKITKRGQNVTFRCDPISEHNRLYWYRQTLGQGPEFLTYFQNEAQLEKSRLLSDRFSAERPKGSFSTLEIQRTEQGDSAMYLCASGKRQGEWLHLFGDGTRLSIL.

This clonotype occurred many times. The V call is TRBV12-3 or TRBV12-4, the J call TRBJ1-3; a weak D match, TRBD1 (5 bases). V was shortened by 7 bases and J by 0 bases, with 10 bases between the two germline ends. CDR3 length: 14 amino acids. CDR3 in amino acids: CASTGTFSGNTIYF. The CDR3 nucleotides read TGTGCCAGCACCGGGACCTTCTCTGGAAACACCATATATTTT.

This clonotype has a handful of counts. The chain employs TRBV29-1 and TRBJ1-1; 7 nucleotides agree with TRBD1. Germline CDR1 SQVTM, CDR2 ANQGSEA. The V and J ends lost 4 bases and 7 bases, in that order; junction bases with no gene match: 9. The CDR3 length is 13 residues. This CDR3 is CSVGNRGGSEAFF. DNA for the CDR3: TGCAGCGTTGGTAACAGGGGTGGGAGTGAAGCTTTCTTT.

This clonotype has at least ten counts. The chain is built from TRBV11-2 and TRBJ2-6; 16 bases fit TRBD2. With V trimmed by 6 bases and J by 4 bases, 15 bases remained unmatched. CDR1 is SGHAT and CDR2 is FQNNGV in the germline V gene. CDR3 size: 21 residues. DNA of the CDR3: TGTGCCAGCAGTCCCCTGCGTGGGACTAGCGGGGGGGCCTCGGGGGCCAACGTCCTGACTTTC. It specifies CASSPLRGTSGGASGANVLTF.